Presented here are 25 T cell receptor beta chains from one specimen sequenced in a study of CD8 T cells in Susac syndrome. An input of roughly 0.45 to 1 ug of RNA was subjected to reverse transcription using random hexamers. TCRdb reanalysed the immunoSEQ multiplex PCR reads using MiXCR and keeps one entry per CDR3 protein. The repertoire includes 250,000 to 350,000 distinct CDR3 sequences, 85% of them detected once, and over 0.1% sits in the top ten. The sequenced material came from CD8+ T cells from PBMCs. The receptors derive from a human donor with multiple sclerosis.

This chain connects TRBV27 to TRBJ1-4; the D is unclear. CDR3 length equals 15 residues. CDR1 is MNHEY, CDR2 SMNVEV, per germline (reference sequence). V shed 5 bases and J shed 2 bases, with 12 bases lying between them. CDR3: CASSVLASTNEKLFF. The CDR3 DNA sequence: TGTGCCAGCAGTGTGCTGGCTTCGACTAATGAAAAACTGTTTTTT.

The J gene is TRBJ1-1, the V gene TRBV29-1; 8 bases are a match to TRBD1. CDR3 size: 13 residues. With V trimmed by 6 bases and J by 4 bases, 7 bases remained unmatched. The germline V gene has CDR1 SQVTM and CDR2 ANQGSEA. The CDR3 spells CSVRTGKSTEAFF. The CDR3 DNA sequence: TGCAGCGTCCGGACAGGGAAGTCCACTGAAGCTTTCTTT. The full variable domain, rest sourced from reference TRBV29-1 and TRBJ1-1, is SAVISQKPSRDICQRGTSLTIQCQVDSQVTMMFWYRQQPGQSLTLIATANQGSEATYESGFVIDKFPISRPNLTFSTLTVSNMSPEDSSIYLCSVRTGKSTEAFFGQGTRLTVV.

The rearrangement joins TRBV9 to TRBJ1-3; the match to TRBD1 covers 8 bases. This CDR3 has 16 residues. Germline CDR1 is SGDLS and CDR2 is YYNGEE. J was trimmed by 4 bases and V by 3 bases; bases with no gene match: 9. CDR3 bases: TGTGCCAGCAGCGCCACGCAGGGGGCGTCAGGAAACACCATATATTTT. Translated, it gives CASSATQGASGNTIYF.

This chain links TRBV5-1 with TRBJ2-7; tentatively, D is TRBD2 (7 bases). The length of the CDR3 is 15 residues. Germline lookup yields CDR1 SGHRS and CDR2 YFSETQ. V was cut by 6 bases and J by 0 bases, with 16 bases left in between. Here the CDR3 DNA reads TGCGCCAGCAAGGAGGGGGGGGACAACTCCTACGAGCAGTACTTC. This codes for CASKEGGDNSYEQYF.

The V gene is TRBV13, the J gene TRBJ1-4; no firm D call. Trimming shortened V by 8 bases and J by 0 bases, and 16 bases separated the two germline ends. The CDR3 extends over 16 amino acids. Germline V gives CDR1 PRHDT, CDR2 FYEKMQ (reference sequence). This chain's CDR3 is CASRKEQGATNEKLFF. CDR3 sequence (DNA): TGTGCCAGCCGCAAAGAGCAAGGTGCAACTAATGAAAAACTGTTTTTT.

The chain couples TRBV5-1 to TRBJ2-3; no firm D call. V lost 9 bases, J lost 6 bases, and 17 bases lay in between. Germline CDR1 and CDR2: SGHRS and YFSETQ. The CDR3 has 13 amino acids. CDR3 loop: CATRQNSRDTQYF. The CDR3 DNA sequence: TGCGCCACCCGCCAGAACTCCAGGGATACGCAGTATTTT.

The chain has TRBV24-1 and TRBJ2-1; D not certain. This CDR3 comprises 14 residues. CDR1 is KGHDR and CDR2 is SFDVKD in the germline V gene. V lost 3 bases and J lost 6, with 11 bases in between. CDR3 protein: CATSDPGLPNEQFF. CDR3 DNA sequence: TGTGCCACCAGTGATCCCGGCCTCCCCAATGAGCAGTTCTTC.

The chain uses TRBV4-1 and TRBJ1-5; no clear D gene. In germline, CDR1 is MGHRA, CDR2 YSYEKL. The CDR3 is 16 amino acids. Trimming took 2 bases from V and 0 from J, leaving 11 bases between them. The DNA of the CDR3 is TGCGCCAGCAGCCAAATCCCCGGGTTTAGCAATCAGCCCCAGCATTTT. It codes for CASSQIPGFSNQPQHF.

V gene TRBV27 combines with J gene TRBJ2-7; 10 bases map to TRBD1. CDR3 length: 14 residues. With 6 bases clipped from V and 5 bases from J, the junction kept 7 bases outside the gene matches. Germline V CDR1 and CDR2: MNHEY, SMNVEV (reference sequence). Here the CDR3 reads CASRRDRGRDEQYF. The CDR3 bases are TGTGCCAGCAGACGGGACAGGGGACGGGACGAGCAGTACTTC.

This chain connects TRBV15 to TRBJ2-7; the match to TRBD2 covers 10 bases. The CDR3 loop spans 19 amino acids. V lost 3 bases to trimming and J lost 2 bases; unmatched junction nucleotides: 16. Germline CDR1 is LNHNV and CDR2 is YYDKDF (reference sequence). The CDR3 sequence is CATSSRRGGTSDAPYEQYF. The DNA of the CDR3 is TGTGCCACCAGCAGCCGGAGGGGTGGGACTAGCGATGCCCCCTACGAGCAGTACTTC.

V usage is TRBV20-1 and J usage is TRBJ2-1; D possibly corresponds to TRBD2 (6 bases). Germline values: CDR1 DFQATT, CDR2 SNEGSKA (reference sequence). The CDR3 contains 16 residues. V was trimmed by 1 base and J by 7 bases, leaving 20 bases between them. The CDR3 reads CSARGWREPYSNEQFF. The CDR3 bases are TGCAGTGCTAGAGGCTGGCGGGAACCCTATTCTAATGAGCAGTTCTTC.

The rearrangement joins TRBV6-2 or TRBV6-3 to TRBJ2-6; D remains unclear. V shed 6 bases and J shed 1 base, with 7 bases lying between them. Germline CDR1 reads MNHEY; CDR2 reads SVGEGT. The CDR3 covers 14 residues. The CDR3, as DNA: TGTGCCAGCAGAACTTATTCTGGGGCCAACGTCCTGACTTTC. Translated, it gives CASRTYSGANVLTF.

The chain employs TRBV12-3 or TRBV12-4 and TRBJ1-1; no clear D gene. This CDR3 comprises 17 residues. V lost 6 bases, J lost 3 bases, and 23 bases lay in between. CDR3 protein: CASSSKHRGKRDTEAFF. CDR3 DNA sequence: TGTGCCAGCAGCTCAAAACATCGGGGAAAAAGGGACACTGAAGCTTTCTTT.

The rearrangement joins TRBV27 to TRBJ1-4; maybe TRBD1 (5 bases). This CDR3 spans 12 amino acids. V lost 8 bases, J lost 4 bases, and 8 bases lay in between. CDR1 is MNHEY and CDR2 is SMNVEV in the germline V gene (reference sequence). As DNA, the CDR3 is TGTGCCAGCGGACACGATAATGAAAAACTGTTTTTT. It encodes CASGHDNEKLFF. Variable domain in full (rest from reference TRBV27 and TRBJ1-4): EAQVTQNPRYLITVTGKKLTVTCSQNMNHEYMSWYRQDPGLGLRQIYYSMNVEVTDKGDVPEGYKVSRKEKRNFPLILESPSPNQTSLYFCASGHDNEKLFFGSGTQLSVL.

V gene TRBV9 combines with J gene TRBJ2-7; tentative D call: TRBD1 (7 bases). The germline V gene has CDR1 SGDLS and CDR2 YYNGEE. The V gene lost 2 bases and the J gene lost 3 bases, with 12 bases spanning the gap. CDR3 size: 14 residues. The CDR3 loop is CASSVQGGDYEQYF. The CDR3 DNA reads TGTGCCAGCAGCGTCCAGGGGGGAGACTACGAGCAGTACTTC.

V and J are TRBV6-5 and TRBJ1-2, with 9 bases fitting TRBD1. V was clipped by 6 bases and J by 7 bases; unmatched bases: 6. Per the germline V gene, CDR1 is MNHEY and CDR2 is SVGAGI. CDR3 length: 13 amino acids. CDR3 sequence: CASSLQGAGGYTF. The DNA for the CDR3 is TGTGCCAGCAGCCTACAGGGGGCAGGTGGCTACACCTTC.

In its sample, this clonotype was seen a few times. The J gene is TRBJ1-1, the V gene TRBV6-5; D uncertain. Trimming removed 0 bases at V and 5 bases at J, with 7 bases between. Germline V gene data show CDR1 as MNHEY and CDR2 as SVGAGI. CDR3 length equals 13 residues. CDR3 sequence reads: CASSYSSDTEAFF. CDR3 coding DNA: TGTGCCAGCAGTTACTCGTCGGATACTGAAGCTTTCTTT.

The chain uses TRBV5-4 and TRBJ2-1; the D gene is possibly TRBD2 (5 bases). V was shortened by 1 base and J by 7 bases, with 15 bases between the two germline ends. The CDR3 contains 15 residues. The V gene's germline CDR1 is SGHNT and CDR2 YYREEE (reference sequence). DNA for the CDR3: TGTGCCAGCAGCTTGAGACGCGAATCGGGGAATGAGCAGTTCTTC. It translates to CASSLRRESGNEQFF.

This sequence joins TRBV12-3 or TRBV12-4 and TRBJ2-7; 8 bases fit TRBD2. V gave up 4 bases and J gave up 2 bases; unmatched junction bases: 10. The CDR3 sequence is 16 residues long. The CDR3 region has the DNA TGTGCCAGCAGTTCCTCGTCACTAGCGGCCCCCTACGAGCAGTACTTC. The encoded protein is CASSSSSLAAPYEQYF.

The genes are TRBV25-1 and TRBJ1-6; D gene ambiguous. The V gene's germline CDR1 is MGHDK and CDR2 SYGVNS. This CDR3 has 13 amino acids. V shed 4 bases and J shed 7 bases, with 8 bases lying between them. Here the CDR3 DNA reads TGTGCCAGCAGTGTTACCTGGAATTCACCCCTCCACTTT. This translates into CASSVTWNSPLHF.

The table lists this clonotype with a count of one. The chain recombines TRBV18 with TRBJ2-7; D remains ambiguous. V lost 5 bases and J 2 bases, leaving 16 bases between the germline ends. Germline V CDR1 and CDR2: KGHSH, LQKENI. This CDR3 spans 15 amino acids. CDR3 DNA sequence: TGTGCCAGCTCAGAGACCCCTCGGCCGGCCTACGAGCAGTACTTC. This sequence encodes CASSETPRPAYEQYF.

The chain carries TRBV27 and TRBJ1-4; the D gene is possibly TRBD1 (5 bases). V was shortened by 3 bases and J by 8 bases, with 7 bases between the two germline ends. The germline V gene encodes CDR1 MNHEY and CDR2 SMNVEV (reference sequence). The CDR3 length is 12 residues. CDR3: CASSFRGEKLFF. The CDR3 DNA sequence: TGTGCCAGCAGTTTCCGGGGGGAAAAACTGTTTTTT.

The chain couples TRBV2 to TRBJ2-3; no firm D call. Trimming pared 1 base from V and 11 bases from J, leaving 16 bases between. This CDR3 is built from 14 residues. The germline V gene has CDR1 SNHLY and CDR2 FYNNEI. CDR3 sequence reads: CASSEGVRPARQYF. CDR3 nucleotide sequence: TGTGCCAGCAGTGAAGGGGTGAGACCCGCCAGGCAGTATTTT.

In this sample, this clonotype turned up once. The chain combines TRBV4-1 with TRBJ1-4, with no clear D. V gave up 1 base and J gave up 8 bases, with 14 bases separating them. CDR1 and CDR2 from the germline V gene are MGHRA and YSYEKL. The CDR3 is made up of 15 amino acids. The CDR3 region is CASSQVVDRREKLFF. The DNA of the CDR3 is TGCGCCAGCAGCCAAGTCGTAGACCGACGGGAAAAACTGTTTTTT.

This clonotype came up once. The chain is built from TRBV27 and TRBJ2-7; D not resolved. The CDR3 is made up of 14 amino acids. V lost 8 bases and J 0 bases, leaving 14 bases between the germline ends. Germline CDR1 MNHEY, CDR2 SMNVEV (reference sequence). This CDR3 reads CASALGLSSYEQYF. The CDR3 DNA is TGTGCCAGCGCTCTGGGCTTAAGCTCCTACGAGCAGTACTTC.